The 26 T cell receptor beta chains below were found in one sample sequenced in a study of CD8+CD57+ T cells in acquired aplastic anemia. Investigators profiled TCR beta VDJ and CDR3 from genomic DNA template. TCRdb fed the reads into MiXCR, producing one record per CDR3 protein. Found here are approximately 150,000 distinct CDR3 sequences, approximately 44% of them singletons; the top ten hold roughly 3.5%. The patients chosen for sequencing had shown expansion of CD8+CD57+ cells (detected by flow cytometry). The sample comprised sorted CD4+, CD8+, or CD8+CD57+ T cells (not recorded which) from PBMCs. These receptors all stem from a human donor with aplastic anemia.

This rearrangement joins TRBV6-5 to TRBJ2-7; D is possibly TRBD1 (7 bases). The CDR3 length is 15 residues. Trimming removed 2 bases at V and 0 bases at J, with 11 bases between. Germline values: CDR1 MNHEY, CDR2 SVGAGI. CDR3 sequence (DNA): TGTGCCAGCAGTTACCGGCGGGACAGCTCCTACGAGCAGTACTTC. Translation: CASSYRRDSSYEQYF.

The CDR3 loop is CASSSGTGGADTQYF. In nucleotides, the CDR3 is TGTGCCAGTAGTTCCGGGACAGGGGGTGCAGATACGCAGTATTTT. The rearrangement links TRBV19 to TRBJ2-3, with TRBD1 matching 11 bases. CDR1 LNHDA and CDR2 SQIVND come from the germline V gene (reference sequence). Unmatched junction bases numbered 5, after V lost 5 bases and J lost 4 bases. The CDR3 is 15 amino acids.

This clonotype was observed a few times. The V and J genes are TRBV10-1 and TRBJ1-2; 10 bases line up with TRBD1. The CDR3 has 14 amino acids. CDR1 and CDR2 from the germline V gene are WNHNN and SYGVQD (reference sequence). For the CDR3, the DNA is TGCAGCTCACGGGACAGGGGCTTGGACTATGGCTACACCTTC. This translates into CSSRDRGLDYGYTF.

J is TRBJ2-4 and V is TRBV12-3 or TRBV12-4; D is unclear. The CDR3 has 13 residues. V lost 9 bases and J lost 7, with 16 bases in between. CDR3 loop: CASRLGSGNIQYF. The CDR3 bases are TGTGCCAGTCGACTGGGTTCGGGTAACATTCAGTACTTC.

CDR3 DNA sequence: TGTGCCAGCAGCGTAGCGGGGGGCGGCAATCAGCCCCAGCATTTT. Translation: CASSVAGGGNQPQHF. The chain employs TRBV9 and TRBJ1-5; a possible D gene is TRBD1 (6 bases). CDR1 and CDR2 from the germline V gene are SGDLS and YYNGEE. Trimming cost V 0 bases and J 2 bases, with 9 bases left between them. The CDR3 consists of 15 residues.

There are many counts of this clonotype. This chain uses TRBV5-4 with TRBJ2-2; D might be TRBD1 (6 bases). Germline V lookup: CDR1 SGHNT, CDR2 YYREEE (reference sequence). The V and J ends lost 2 bases and 5 bases respectively, with 10 bases between them. The CDR3 totals 14 residues. The CDR3 protein is CASSFGTTTGELFF. As DNA, the CDR3 is TGTGCCAGCAGCTTCGGGACAACGACCGGGGAGCTGTTTTTT.

The CDR3 loop reads CSARDGGRNSPLHF. The CDR3 nucleotides read TGCAGTGCTAGAGATGGGGGCCGAAATTCACCCCTCCACTTT. This chain joins TRBV20-1 and TRBJ1-6; possibly TRBD1 for D (6 bases). The CDR3 consists of 14 residues. The V and J ends lost 0 bases and 7 bases respectively, with 10 bases between them. Germline-derived CDR1 and CDR2 are DFQATT and SNEGSKA (reference sequence).

Turning to this clonotype: One junction end does not reproduce the germline sequence, and a read error may be involved. This chain joins TRBV27 and TRBJ1-1; D is unresolved. The germline V gene has CDR1 MNHEY and CDR2 SMNVEV (reference sequence). CDR3 length: 16 residues. CDR3: CASSLTLTSRTTEALF. DNA of the CDR3: TGTGCCAGCAGTTTGACTCTTACAAGTAGGACCACTGAAGCTCTCTTT.

CDR3 nucleotides: TGCAGCGTTTCTAGGGGGCAGGGAGATACGCAGTATTTT. This codes for CSVSRGQGDTQYF. The V and J genes are TRBV29-1 and TRBJ2-3, with TRBD1 identical over 7 bases. The CDR3 is 13 residues long. Germline CDR1 reads SQVTM; CDR2 reads ANQGSEA. The V gene end was trimmed by 5 bases and the J gene end by 5 bases; junction bases not matched to a gene: 7.

This clonotype was seen only a few times. The V gene is TRBV30, the J gene TRBJ1-6, with D possibly being TRBD1 (5 bases). There are 16 residues in the CDR3. Per germline, CDR1 GTSNPN and CDR2 SVGIG (reference sequence). V lost 0 bases to trimming and J lost 3 bases, with 12 bases between them. As DNA, the CDR3 is TGTGCCTGGAGTGTACTAGCGGGGGACTATAATTCACCCCTCCACTTT. The encoded protein is CAWSVLAGDYNSPLHF.

Many counts were recorded for this clonotype. The chain carries TRBV20-1 and TRBJ1-2; D not resolved. Germline assignment: CDR1 DFQATT and CDR2 SNEGSKA (reference sequence). Trimming removed 5 bases from V and 2 bases from J, with 12 bases in between. This CDR3 is 13 amino acids long. The CDR3 here is CSASEPTNYGYTF. The CDR3 region has the DNA TGCAGTGCTTCTGAGCCTACGAACTATGGCTACACCTTC.

This clonotype was seen repeatedly, ten times or more. The rearrangement joins TRBV12-3 or TRBV12-4 to TRBJ1-2; tentative D call: TRBD1 (5 bases). There are 13 residues in the CDR3. V lost 3 bases to trimming and J lost 5 bases, with 10 bases between them. CDR3 DNA sequence: TGTGCCAGCAGTTTTCAGGGCCAGTATGGCTACACCTTC. Translation: CASSFQGQYGYTF.

This clonotype was detected many times. J is TRBJ2-5 and V is TRBV20-1, with TRBD1 matching over 9 bases. The CDR3 loop spans 16 amino acids. Germline trimming cut 6 bases from V and 5 bases from J; bases unmatched to any gene: 16. CDR1 DFQATT and CDR2 SNEGSKA come from the germline V gene (reference sequence). In nucleotides, the CDR3 is TGCAGTGCCCCTAGAGCGGGACAGGGAATTTTGGAGACCCAGTACTTC. Its translation is CSAPRAGQGILETQYF.

In this sample, this clonotype turned up many times. The chain is built from TRBV12-3 or TRBV12-4 and TRBJ1-2, with 8 bases lining up with TRBD1. V lost 5 bases and J lost 0; bases outside the gene matches: 2. This CDR3 comprises 14 residues. CDR3 sequence reads: CASSRQGPNYGYTF. The DNA for the CDR3 is TGTGCCAGCAGTCGACAGGGGCCTAACTATGGCTACACCTTC.

The sample holds many counts of this clonotype. This chain connects TRBV9 to TRBJ2-1; D is possibly TRBD2 (6 bases). The CDR3 totals 17 residues. V shed 3 bases and J shed 5 bases, with 21 bases lying between them. CDR1 and CDR2 from the germline V gene are SGDLS and YYNGEE. As DNA, the CDR3 is TGTGCCAGCAGCGGTACTCACACGGGACTCCGGAACAATGAGCAGTTCTTC. It specifies CASSGTHTGLRNNEQFF.

This clonotype was picked up many times. The chain joins TRBV6-2 or TRBV6-3 to TRBJ2-3; D call uncertain. V was trimmed by 0 bases and J by 8 bases, leaving 6 bases between them. This CDR3 contains 12 residues. Germline V gene data show CDR1 as MNHEY and CDR2 as SVGEGT. This CDR3 is CASSYSTGTQYF. The DNA of the CDR3 is TGTGCCAGCAGTTACTCGACTGGTACGCAGTATTTT.

This clonotype was recorded many times. The chain is built from TRBV11-3 and TRBJ2-7, with D perhaps matching TRBD1 (6 bases). Germline V gives CDR1 SGHNT, CDR2 YENEEA. The length of the CDR3 is 13 residues. Trimming cost V 5 bases and J 6 bases, with 14 bases left between them. In DNA, the CDR3 is TGTGCCAGCAGCACCCACAGGGAAGTCGAGCAGTACGTC. It yields the protein CASSTHREVEQYV.

This clonotype has a count of ten or more. The chain carries TRBV25-1 and TRBJ1-1, with unresolved D. The CDR3 length is 14 residues. The V gene's germline CDR1 is MGHDK and CDR2 SYGVNS. The ends were cut back, 6 bases at V and 4 bases at J, with 15 bases in the middle. CDR3 protein: CASSGPAGSTEAFF. CDR3 bases: TGTGCCAGCAGCGGCCCCGCGGGGAGCACTGAAGCTTTCTTT.

The CDR3: CATSRGLVQETQYF. The DNA for the CDR3 is TGTGCCACCAGCAGAGGACTCGTCCAAGAGACCCAGTACTTC. The chain joins TRBV15 to TRBJ2-5; D not certain. Germline V gives CDR1 LNHNV, CDR2 YYDKDF (reference sequence). Trimming took 1 base from V and 1 from J, leaving 7 bases between them. The CDR3 covers 14 residues.

The chain has TRBV2 and TRBJ1-1; 7 bases map to TRBD1. The ends lost 7 bases at V and 8 bases at J; junction bases unmatched: 4. The CDR3 extends over 11 amino acids. CDR1 SNHLY and CDR2 FYNNEI come from the germline V gene. The CDR3 spells CASTVDREAFF. The DNA for the CDR3 is TGTGCCAGCACTGTGGACAGGGAAGCTTTCTTT.

This chain connects TRBV29-1 to TRBJ1-2; D is unclear. The CDR3 spans 12 residues. V lost 3 bases and J 7 bases, leaving 12 bases between the germline ends. Germline V gene lookup returns CDR1 SQVTM and CDR2 ANQGSEA. CDR3 sequence (DNA): TGCAGCGTTGATCCGCACCTAGGTGGCTACACCTTC. Protein product: CSVDPHLGGYTF.

Regarding this clonotype: A much larger clone lies a single base off, so this may be a read error. V usage is TRBV5-1 and J usage is TRBJ2-7, with D possibly being TRBD1 (7 bases). V shed 1 base and J shed 7 bases, with 21 bases lying between them. In germline, CDR1 is SGHRS, CDR2 YFSETQ. The CDR3 totals 16 residues. For the CDR3, the DNA is TGCGCCAGCAGCTTGATTGGGACAGTGGAGGGCAATGAGCAGTACTTC. Encoded protein: CASSLIGTVEGNEQYF.

V and J are TRBV19 and TRBJ1-1, with a tentative D call TRBD1 (5 bases). The germline V and J ends were trimmed by 6 bases and 7 bases, with 15 bases remaining between them. The CDR3 totals 13 residues. Germline CDR1 is LNHDA and CDR2 is SQIVND (reference sequence). This CDR3 reads CASSRGTRSEAFF. CDR3 DNA sequence: TGTGCCAGTAGCCGGGGGACGCGGAGTGAAGCTTTCTTT. Complete variable domain (other parts from reference TRBV19 and TRBJ1-1): DGGITQSPKYLFRKEGQNVTLSCEQNLNHDAMYWYRQDPGQGLRLIYYSQIVNDFQKGDIAEGYSVSREKKESFPLTVTSAQKNPTAFYLCASSRGTRSEAFFGQGTRLTVV.

CDR3 nucleotides: TGTGCCAGCAGCTTAAGGGGCCCACCAGATACGCAGTATTTT. It codes for CASSLRGPPDTQYF. This sequence joins TRBV11-3 and TRBJ2-3; tentative D call: TRBD1 (5 bases). V was pared by 2 bases and J by 4 bases, with 10 bases between. The CDR3 covers 14 residues. Per the germline V gene, CDR1 is SGHNT and CDR2 is YENEEA. The entire variable domain, with the rest obtained from reference TRBV11-3 and TRBJ2-3, is as follows: EAGVVQSPRYKIIEKKQPVAFWCNPISGHNTLYWYLQNLGQGPELLIRYENEEAVDDSQLPKDRFSAERLKGVDSTLKIQPAELGDSAVYLCASSLRGPPDTQYFGPGTRLTVL.

The gene calls are TRBV5-1 and TRBJ1-2, with 9 bases lining up with TRBD1. The CDR3 contains 14 residues. Germline V gives CDR1 SGHRS, CDR2 YFSETQ. The V gene end was trimmed by 2 bases and the J gene end by 8 bases; junction bases not matched to a gene: 7. This chain's CDR3 is CASSLQTGGGGYTF. Written as DNA, the CDR3 is TGCGCCAGCAGCTTACAGACAGGGGGAGGCGGCTACACCTTC. Supplemented by reference TRBV5-1 and TRBJ1-2, the full variable domain reads KAGVTQTPRYLIKTRGQQVTLSCSPISGHRSVSWYQQTPGQGLQFLFEYFSETQRNKGNFPGRFSGRQFSNSRSEMNVSTLELGDSALYLCASSLQTGGGGYTFGSGTRLTVV.

The chain employs TRBV7-8 and TRBJ1-1, with 7 bases matching TRBD1. With 4 bases clipped from V and 1 base from J, the junction kept 0 bases outside the gene matches. The CDR3 consists of 13 residues. Germline V gene data show CDR1 as SGHVS and CDR2 as FQNEAQ. CDR3 region: CASSSGGNTEAFF. CDR3 sequence (DNA): TGTGCCAGCAGCTCAGGGGGGAACACTGAAGCTTTCTTT.